The source of this T cell receptor beta chain is a study of blood T cell repertoires in COVID-19 (dated by TCRdb to 2018 to 2020). Looking at the study overall: Collaborator samples came from the United States, Italy and Spain and covered acute and convalescent phases of COVID-19. The prospective study material was composed of cDNA or gDNA derived from T cells, B-cell-depleted T cells, or PBMCs. Subjects who had been exposed to COVID-19, were actively infected with it, or had recovered from it provided the deeply sampled blood TCRbeta repertoires that made up the dataset. A freely available public database, intended as a resource for researchers studying the immune response to SARS-CoV-2, is where the repertoires were released. The samples were drawn from two sources: the first 160 participants of the ongoing ImmuneRACE study, and over 1,000 subjects contributed by 6 global collaborators. A de-identified subject ID, COVID-19 status, age in years and sex were almost always included in the sample metadata. Where available, HLA class I and class II types were obtained from metadata supplied by the sample provider rather than from assay-based typing. Summary of the overall study and its limitations: How much clinical and demographic metadata was included differed by source and by participant, and the metadata was provided uncurated.

The immunoSEQ Assay, a bias-controlled multiplex PCR, was used to amplify TCRbeta CDR3 regions from genomic DNA. For the original study's pipeline: Nucleated cell counts per sample were estimated from amplification of reference gene primers within the assay. To quantify the absolute abundance of each unique TCRbeta CDR3 rearrangement, sequence reads were collapsed and filtered. Productive Simpson clonality was computed per sample as the square root of Simpson's diversity index over productive rearrangements. TCRdb mirrors the immuneACCESS table, restricted to in-frame sequences. Some clones are absent from its copies; in checked studies, under half trace to an unresolved V gene, and the reason for the others is unknown. That table is the source of V, J and clone size, and D and trimming were worked out from the DNA. Here the sample has 65,000 to 90,000 clones; approximately 79% occur a single time. The ten largest clones represent 26% of the sample.

This clone was seen a few times. Its binding antigen is unknown. No base quality values were provided; no much bigger clone lies one nucleotide off. Whole blood was collected in K2EDTA tubes by collaborating institutions according to the institutions' own protocols. For TCRbeta analysis, collaborators shipped samples as frozen whole blood, isolated PBMCs, or DNA extracted from either of those sample types. The CDR3 covers 12 residues, taking in both the cysteine and the phenylalanine. Of the read, only the CDR3 DNA is kept; its 36 bases are in frame from base 1. CDR1 and CDR2 (LGHDT, YNNKEL) derive from the germline V gene (reference sequence). The junction carries 2 bases between V and J, which are trimmed by 1 base and 7 bases respectively.

This clonotype was obtained from a man aged 60-69 years with active or convalescent COVID-19. The chain is assembled from TRBV3-1 (or the pseudogene TRBV3-2) and TRBJ1-6; no confident D gene assignment can be made. The sequenced material came from peripheral blood. The CDR3 region reads CASSQANSPLHF. The bases are TGTGCCAGCAGCCAAGCGAATTCACCCCTCCACTTT.